The 9 T cell receptor beta chains in this list originate from one sample, sequenced in a study of Ad26.COV2.S vaccination and SARS-CoV-2 variants. The treatment was: some 19 received Ad26.COV2.S at low or high dose, single or two shots; roughly five received placebo; per-sample allocation not given. Day 63 after the first vaccine or placebo injection was the time point for sampling. The assay was immunoSEQ multiplex PCR, and TCRdb's table has in-frame clones only and misses some. The data hold hundreds of thousands of clones, with roughly 90% observed a single time. The input for sequencing was peripheral blood, taken in a trial of Ad26.COV2.S vaccine versus placebo. Receptor source: a person aged 18 to 59 who received the Ad26.COV2.S COVID-19 vaccine or a placebo.

The rearrangement links TRBV12-3 or TRBV12-4 to TRBJ1-6; D is undetermined. The ends were cut back, 6 bases at V and 0 bases at J, with 3 bases in the middle. The CDR3 loop spans 13 amino acids. The CDR3 nucleotides are TGTGCCAGCAGGGGCTCCTATAATTCACCCCTCCACTTT. It yields the protein CASRGSYNSPLHF.

This clone has just a few counts. The rearrangement uses TRBV13 and TRBJ1-2; D call uncertain. The CDR3 contains 14 residues. Looked up from germline, CDR1 is PRHDT and CDR2 is FYEKMQ (reference sequence). The germline V and J ends were trimmed by 1 base and 7 bases, with 13 bases remaining between them. CDR3 sequence (DNA): TGTGCCAGCAGCTTAGAAGTCGGTGGAAGTGGCTACACCTTC. Its protein product is CASSLEVGGSGYTF.

This clone was counted many times. This sequence joins TRBV10-3 and TRBJ1-1; no clear D gene. V shed 6 bases and J shed 4 bases, with 9 bases lying between them. The CDR3 spans 12 residues. Germline CDR1 and CDR2: ENHRY and SYGVKD. The DNA of the CDR3 is TGTGCCATCAGGGGGTTTTTCACTGAAGCTTTCTTT. Protein: CAIRGFFTEAFF.

The CDR3 sequence is CASSLNNRDAFF. CDR3 coding DNA: TGCGCCAGCAGCTTGAACAATCGCGACGCTTTCTTT. The V and J genes are TRBV5-1 and TRBJ1-1; D remains unclear. Trimming shortened V by 1 base and J by 11 bases, and 12 bases separated the two germline ends. Germline values: CDR1 SGHRS, CDR2 YFSETQ. The CDR3 length is 12 residues.

V is TRBV9 and J is TRBJ2-3; the D gene is possibly TRBD1 (5 bases). Trimming removed 2 bases from V and 10 bases from J, with 14 bases in between. CDR1 is SGDLS and CDR2 is YYNGEE in the germline V gene. The CDR3 has 13 residues. CDR3 protein: CASSVEGAVSQYF. For the CDR3, the DNA is TGTGCCAGCAGCGTTGAAGGGGCCGTATCGCAGTATTTT.

The chain couples TRBV27 to TRBJ2-7, with a weak D call TRBD1 (5 bases). From germline, CDR1 is MNHEY and CDR2 SMNVEV (reference sequence). V gave up 4 bases and J gave up 6 bases, with 13 bases separating them. CDR3 length: 13 amino acids. The CDR3 protein is CASSSGSSREQYF. DNA for the CDR3: TGTGCCAGCAGTTCAGGGTCTTCGCGCGAGCAGTACTTC.

The V gene is TRBV24-1, the J gene TRBJ1-3; TRBD1 is a possible D gene (5 bases). The CDR3 extends over 15 amino acids. V shed 2 bases and J shed 3 bases, with 10 bases lying between them. Looked up from germline, CDR1 is KGHDR and CDR2 is SFDVKD. CDR3 in amino acids: CATSDSREGGNTIYF. DNA of the CDR3: TGTGCCACCAGTGATTCCAGGGAAGGTGGAAACACCATATATTTT.

This chain uses TRBV6-2 or TRBV6-3 with TRBJ1-1, with D tentatively TRBD1 (5 bases). Trimming cost V 2 bases and J 0 bases, with 7 bases left between them. This CDR3 region has 14 residues. Germline V lookup: CDR1 MNHEY, CDR2 SVGEGT. CDR3 coding DNA: TGTGCCAGCAGTTACGCGGGGGTGAACACTGAAGCTTTCTTT. Protein product: CASSYAGVNTEAFF.

This chain connects TRBV5-1 to TRBJ2-3; no definite D call. The CDR3 is 17 residues long. Germline V gene data show CDR1 as SGHRS and CDR2 as YFSETQ. V dropped 5 bases and J dropped 0 bases, with 19 bases sitting between them. The CDR3 bases are TGCGCCAGCAGTCGATCCCAAGTTACAACAAGCACAGATACGCAGTATTTT. It codes for CASSRSQVTTSTDTQYF.